This T cell receptor beta chain was captured in a study of blood T cell repertoires in COVID-19. V trimming: 0 bases; J trimming: 0 bases; junction bases outside the gene matches: 8. The CDR3 loop spans 18 amino acids. The germline gives CDR1 LGHDT, CDR2 YNNKEL (reference sequence). Clones were read by immunoSEQ multiplex PCR, and TCRdb kept only the in-frame ones, dropping some. This table holds around 70,000 clones, approximately 80% found once. Sequencing was done on a sample of peripheral blood. The chain links TRBV3-1 (or the pseudogene TRBV3-2) to TRBJ1-3; the match to TRBD1 covers 7 bases. The origin of this receptor is a woman aged 60-75 years with acute or convalescent COVID-19. CDR3 DNA sequence: TGTGCCAGCAGCCAAGATGGGGACAGAAGTTACTCTGGAAACACCATATATTTT. Translating gives CASSQDGDRSYSGNTIYF.